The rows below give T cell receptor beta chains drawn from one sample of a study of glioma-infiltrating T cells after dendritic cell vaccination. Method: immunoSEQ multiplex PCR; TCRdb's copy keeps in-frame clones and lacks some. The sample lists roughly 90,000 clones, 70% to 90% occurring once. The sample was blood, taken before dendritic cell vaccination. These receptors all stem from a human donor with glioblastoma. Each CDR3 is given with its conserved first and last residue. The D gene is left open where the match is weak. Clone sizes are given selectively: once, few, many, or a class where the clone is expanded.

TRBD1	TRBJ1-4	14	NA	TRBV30	TGTGCCTGGATGATGGACAGGGTTGTTGAAAAACTGTTTTTT	CAWMMDRVVEKLFF
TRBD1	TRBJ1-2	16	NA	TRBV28	TGTGCCAGCAGTTTCCCCGCCTGGACAGGGGACTATGGCTACACCTTC	CASSFPAWTGDYGYTF
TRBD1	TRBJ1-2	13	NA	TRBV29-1	TGCAGCGTTGTGGGCAGGGGGCAGGCTGGCTACACCTTC	CSVVGRGQAGYTF
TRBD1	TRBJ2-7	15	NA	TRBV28	TGTGCCAGCAGCATACGGGACAGGCGGTCCTACGAGCAGTACTTC	CASSIRDRRSYEQYF
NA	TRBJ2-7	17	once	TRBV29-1	TGCAGCGTTGAAACCCCCCGGGCAGGGGCCCTCCGATTCGAGCAGTACTTC	CSVETPRAGALRFEQYF
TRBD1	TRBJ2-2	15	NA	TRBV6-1	TGTGCCAGCAACCGGGACAGGGGTTACACCGGGGAGCTGTTTTTT	CASNRDRGYTGELFF
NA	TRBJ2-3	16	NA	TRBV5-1	TGCGCCAGCACCCTTTGGGCGGGCTCTAGCACAGATACGCAGTATTTT	CASTLWAGSSTDTQYF
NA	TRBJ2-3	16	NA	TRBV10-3	TGTGCCATCAGGACCTCTGGGACTGGCAGCACAGATACGCAGTATTTT	CAIRTSGTGSTDTQYF
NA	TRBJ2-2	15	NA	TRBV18	TGTGCCAGCTCACCAGGGCAGAAGAACACCGGGGAGCTGTTTTTT	CASSPGQKNTGELFF
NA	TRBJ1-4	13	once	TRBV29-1	TGCAGCGTCTCAGGCCGTTTTAGTGAAAAACTGTTTTTT	CSVSGRFSEKLFF
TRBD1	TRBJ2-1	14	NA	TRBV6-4	TGTGCCAGCAGTGAGGGGACAGACCACAATGAGCAGTTCTTC	CASSEGTDHNEQFF
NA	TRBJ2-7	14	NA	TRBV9	TGTGCCAGCAGTCCGGGACACGGCTCCTACGAGCAGTACTTC	CASSPGHGSYEQYF
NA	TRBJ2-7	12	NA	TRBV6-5	TGCGCCAGCAGGAACGGCGGCGGGGAGCAGTACTTC	CASRNGGGEQYF
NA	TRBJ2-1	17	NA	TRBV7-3	TGTGCCAGCAGCTTTCTCTCCCCGGGACACTCCTACAATGAGCAGTTCTTC	CASSFLSPGHSYNEQFF
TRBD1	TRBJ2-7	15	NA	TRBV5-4	TGTGCCAGCAGCTCGCCCAGGACAGGGGGTATCGAGCAGTACTTC	CASSSPRTGGIEQYF
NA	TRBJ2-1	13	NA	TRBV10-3	TGTGCCACCTCGTCCGGTAGCGGCAATGAGCAGTTCTTC	CATSSGSGNEQFF
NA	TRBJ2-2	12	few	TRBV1	TGCACCAGTAACAGGGTCACCGGGGAGCTGTTTTTT	CTSNRVTGELFF
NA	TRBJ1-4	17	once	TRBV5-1	TGCGCCAGCAGCGCCTTTAGCCTCAGGGGAGTGGGTGAAAAACTGTTTTTT	CASSAFSLRGVGEKLFF
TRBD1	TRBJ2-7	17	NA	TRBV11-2	TGTGCCAGCAGCTTAGTCTCGTGGGGGACAGGGGACTACGAGCAGTACTTC	CASSLVSWGTGDYEQYF
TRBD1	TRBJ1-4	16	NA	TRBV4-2	TGTGCCAGCAGCCAAGAAGGGGACAGTCTTAATGAAAAACTGTTTTTT	CASSQEGDSLNEKLFF
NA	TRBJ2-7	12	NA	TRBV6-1	TGTGCCAGCAGTGATCTCTCCTACGAGCAGTACTTC	CASSDLSYEQYF
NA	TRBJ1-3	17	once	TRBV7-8	TGTGCCAGCAGCCAGGGGAGTCTGGGGGCCTCTGGAAACACCATATATTTT	CASSQGSLGASGNTIYF
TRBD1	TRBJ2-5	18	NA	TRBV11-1	TGTGCCAGCAGCTTTCCCGTATCCGGGACAGGAGTACAAGAGACCCAGTACTTC	CASSFPVSGTGVQETQYF
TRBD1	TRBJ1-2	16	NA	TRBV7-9	TGTGCCAGCAGCCAGCAAAACCGGGACAGCAACTATGGCTACACCTTC	CASSQQNRDSNYGYTF
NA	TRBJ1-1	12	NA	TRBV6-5	TGTGCCAGCACCAATCGAGGGTCTCGAGCTTTCTTT	CASTNRGSRAFF
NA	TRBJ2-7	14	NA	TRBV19	TGTGCCAGTAGCGAGACAGCGAGTGCCTACGAGCAGTACTTC	CASSETASAYEQYF